One sample yielded the 25 T cell receptor beta chains listed below, sequenced in a study of control samples from healthy donors and cancer patients. The method was immunoSEQ multiplex PCR; TCRdb's version includes in-frame clones alone and lacks a portion of them. The repertoire holds 150,000 to 200,000 clones, with 90% to 95% as singletons. Sequencing input: blood. The receptors shown here come from a woman aged 40 to 49 in good health.

V gene TRBV3-1 (or the pseudogene TRBV3-2) combines with J gene TRBJ1-1; D is unclear. This CDR3 has 13 residues. The V gene's germline CDR1 is LGHDT and CDR2 YNNKEL (reference sequence). Trimming removed 0 bases at V and 6 bases at J, with 8 bases between. The CDR3 sequence: CASSQDRSAEAFF. Here the CDR3 DNA reads TGTGCCAGCAGCCAAGATCGAAGCGCTGAAGCTTTCTTT.

This sequence joins TRBV12-3 or TRBV12-4 and TRBJ2-4, with D uncertain. The length of the CDR3 is 12 residues. V lost 4 bases and J 7 bases, leaving 8 bases between the germline ends. Here the CDR3 DNA reads TGTGCCAGCAGTTCGAGTCGGAACATTCAGTACTTC. Protein: CASSSSRNIQYF.

The V gene is TRBV4-3, the J gene TRBJ2-3, with D unresolved. The CDR3 covers 16 residues. Trimming shortened V by 0 bases and J by 1 base, and 11 bases separated the two germline ends. Germline CDR1 LGHNA, CDR2 YSLEER. This chain's CDR3 is CASSQDPRAGTDTQYF. In DNA, the CDR3 is TGCGCCAGCAGCCAAGATCCTCGTGCCGGCACAGATACGCAGTATTTT.

In its sample, this clone was seen once. This chain joins TRBV4-2 and TRBJ1-2; D remains ambiguous. V lost 0 bases and J lost 2, with 10 bases in between. The germline V gene has CDR1 LGHNA and CDR2 YNFKEQ. The CDR3 loop spans 15 amino acids. CDR3 sequence: CASSQDRGGNYGYTF. For the CDR3, the DNA is TGTGCCAGCAGCCAAGATAGAGGAGGGAACTATGGCTACACCTTC.

This rearrangement joins TRBV4-1 to TRBJ1-2; 8 positions agree with TRBD1. The CDR3 covers 14 residues. Germline CDR1 reads MGHRA; CDR2 reads YSYEKL. Losses at the gene ends were 0 bases for V and 5 bases for J; bases not matched to a gene: 2. CDR3 amino acids: CASSQERQGYGYTF. The DNA for the CDR3 is TGCGCCAGCAGCCAAGAAAGACAGGGGTATGGCTACACCTTC.

The chain couples TRBV3-1 (or the pseudogene TRBV3-2) to TRBJ2-6; D remains unclear. Germline loops: CDR1 LGHDT, CDR2 YNNKEL (reference sequence). There are 16 residues in the CDR3. Between the trimmed V and J ends, which lost 1 base and 0 bases, there was a span of 7 bases. The CDR3, as DNA: TGTGCCAGCAGCCAAGTAGGGTACTCTGGGGCCAACGTCCTGACTTTC. Protein sequence: CASSQVGYSGANVLTF.

This rearrangement joins TRBV5-5 to TRBJ1-2, with a weak D call TRBD1 (6 bases). The V end lost 3 bases, the J end lost 5 bases, and 17 bases lay between the germline ends. Per germline, CDR1 SGHKS and CDR2 YYEKEE (reference sequence). This CDR3 region has 15 residues. The CDR3 is CASSSPGAAWYGYTF. Written as DNA, the CDR3 is TGTGCCAGCAGCTCCCCGGGGGCGGCCTGGTATGGCTACACCTTC.

As concerns this clone: This CDR3 is also generated by other DNA sequences in the sample. The rearrangement joins TRBV7-2 to TRBJ1-5; weak D call: TRBD1 (5 bases). V shed 0 bases and J shed 7 bases, with 7 bases lying between them. Looked up from germline, CDR1 is SGHTA and CDR2 is FQGNSA. The CDR3 is 13 residues long. CDR3 region: CASSLARDQPQHF. The DNA of the CDR3 is TGTGCCAGCAGCTTAGCCCGGGACCAGCCCCAGCATTTT.

V is TRBV19 and J is TRBJ1-6; 10 nucleotides agree with TRBD1. This CDR3 has 14 residues. The germline gives CDR1 LNHDA, CDR2 SQIVND (reference sequence). V shed 8 bases and J 10 bases; nucleotides not matched to a gene: 8. In DNA, the CDR3 is TGTGCCAGTCAGAACGACAGGGGGCTCTCACCCCTCCACTTT. Translation gives CASQNDRGLSPLHF.

The chain is built from TRBV18 and TRBJ2-1, with 7 bases fitting TRBD2. The germline CDR1 and CDR2 sequences are KGHSH and LQKENI. V trimming: 3 bases; J trimming: 0 bases; junction bases outside the gene matches: 5. CDR3 size: 16 residues. CDR3 nucleotides: TGTGCCAGCTCACCGGACGGGGGGAGCTCCTACAATGAGCAGTTCTTC. Its translation is CASSPDGGSSYNEQFF.

The chain recombines TRBV6-1 with TRBJ2-3; no clear D. In germline, CDR1 is MNHNS, CDR2 SASEGT. The germline V and J ends were trimmed by 2 bases and 6 bases, with 3 bases remaining between them. The CDR3 sequence is 11 residues long. The CDR3 here is CASSELDTQYF. The CDR3 nucleotides read TGTGCCAGCAGTGAATTGGATACGCAGTATTTT.

The chain carries TRBV7-2 and TRBJ2-1; 9 bases agree with TRBD2. The CDR3 totals 16 residues. J was trimmed by 6 bases and V by 3 bases; bases with no gene match: 9. Germline V CDR1 and CDR2: SGHTA, FQGNSA. The DNA for the CDR3 is TGTGCCAGCAGCTTGTCTAGCGGGACGGGGGTCAATGAGCAGTTCTTC. This codes for CASSLSSGTGVNEQFF.

The chain carries TRBV7-2 and TRBJ2-7, with 8 positions matching TRBD2. This CDR3 is 16 amino acids long. Germline loops: CDR1 SGHTA, CDR2 FQGNSA. The V gene end was trimmed by 5 bases and the J gene end by 3 bases; junction bases not matched to a gene: 12. Written as DNA, the CDR3 is TGTGCCAGCAGCCTTAGCGGTGTAGCGGGGAACTACGAGCAGTACTTC. This translates into CASSLSGVAGNYEQYF.

The chain links TRBV28 to TRBJ1-2, with D possibly TRBD1 on 6 matching bases. The CDR3 covers 14 residues. V was trimmed by 5 bases and J by 5 bases, leaving 15 bases between them. Germline values: CDR1 MDHEN, CDR2 SYDVKM. In DNA, the CDR3 is TGTGCCAGCAGTATCATGCCGGGGGCGTATGGCTACACCTTC. Translated: CASSIMPGAYGYTF.

This clone came up a few times. The V and J genes are TRBV5-1 and TRBJ1-6; D may be TRBD1 (5 bases). Germline V CDR1 and CDR2: SGHRS, YFSETQ. V shed 5 bases and J shed 0 bases, with 12 bases lying between them. This CDR3 region has 16 residues. In DNA form, the CDR3 reads TGCGCCAGCAGGCCTGACAGCCGCTCCTATAATTCACCCCTCCACTTT. This codes for CASRPDSRSYNSPLHF.

The chain recombines TRBV5-6 with TRBJ2-7, with 8 nucleotides matching TRBD1. This CDR3 contains 14 residues. The V and J ends lost 3 bases and 3 bases, in that order; junction bases with no gene match: 5. Germline loops: CDR1 SGHDT, CDR2 YYEEEE. This CDR3 reads CASSSGQGYYEQYF. CDR3 DNA sequence: TGTGCCAGCAGCTCCGGACAGGGCTACTACGAGCAGTACTTC.

This clone appeared a single time. This sequence joins TRBV6-5 and TRBJ2-7; D remains unclear. With 0 bases removed from V and 2 bases from J, the gap between germline ends came to 11 bases. Germline CDR1 MNHEY, CDR2 SVGAGI. This CDR3 comprises 15 residues. Here the CDR3 reads CASSYSLAPAYEQYF. Written as DNA, the CDR3 is TGTGCCAGCAGTTACTCGCTCGCCCCTGCCTACGAGCAGTACTTC.

This chain links TRBV10-3 with TRBJ2-5, with 7 positions matching TRBD1. Germline V CDR1 and CDR2: ENHRY, SYGVKD. The CDR3 is 13 amino acids. The trim removed 9 bases at V and 0 bases at J, leaving 4 bases unmatched. This CDR3 reads CAIGTAHQETQYF. CDR3 nucleotide sequence: TGTGCCATAGGGACAGCCCACCAAGAGACCCAGTACTTC.

A remark on this clone: Compared with germline, one end of the junction differs, possibly owing to a read error. This chain links TRBV11-3 with TRBJ2-2; D is unclear. The CDR3 runs 12 residues. Germline lookup yields CDR1 SGHNT and CDR2 YENEEA. The CDR3 DNA reads as TGTGTCAGCAGCTTCACGACCGGGGAGCTGTTTTTT. Translated: CVSSFTTGELFF.

The chain carries TRBV7-2 and TRBJ2-5; 7 bases match TRBD1. CDR1 is SGHTA and CDR2 is FQGNSA in the germline V gene. CDR3 length: 14 amino acids. Losses at the gene ends were 5 bases for V and 5 bases for J; bases not matched to a gene: 8. The CDR3 DNA reads TGTGCCAGCAGCGCCGGGACAGCGATTGAGACCCAGTACTTC. Translated, it gives CASSAGTAIETQYF.

In regard to this clone: Germline is not matched at one junction end, which may reflect a read error. The rearrangement joins TRBV18 to TRBJ1-1; 9 bases line up with TRBD1. The CDR3 runs to 17 residues. In germline, CDR1 is KGHSH, CDR2 LQKENI. CDR3 sequence reads: CASSPTGTGRRNAEAFF. As DNA, the CDR3 is TGTGCCAGCTCACCAACGGGGACAGGGAGGAGGAACGCTGAAGCTTTCTTT.

The V and J genes are TRBV3-1 (or the pseudogene TRBV3-2) and TRBJ2-7; 7 nucleotides match TRBD1. Germline values: CDR1 LGHDT, CDR2 YNNKEL (reference sequence). The CDR3 is made up of 16 amino acids. The V gene end was trimmed by 3 bases and the J gene end by 1 base; junction bases not matched to a gene: 9. The CDR3 nucleotides read TGTGCCAGCAGCCATCGCCGGGACAGAGTGTCCTACGAGCAGTACTTC. Protein: CASSHRRDRVSYEQYF.

The gene calls are TRBV6-6 and TRBJ1-5, with a weak D call TRBD1 (5 bases). V dropped 6 bases and J dropped 5 bases, with 17 bases sitting between them. The germline CDR1 and CDR2 sequences are MNHNY and SVGAGI (reference sequence). The CDR3 contains 15 residues. The CDR3 coding sequence is TGTGCCAGCAGCCTGGGACTGAGGGAGGATCAGCCCCAGCATTTT. It encodes CASSLGLREDQPQHF.

The chain links TRBV30 to TRBJ1-2; D is possibly TRBD1 (5 bases). Trimming took off 0 bases at V and 4 bases at J, with 15 bases between the two ends. This CDR3 has 15 amino acids. CDR1 GTSNPN and CDR2 SVGIG come from the germline V gene (reference sequence). The CDR3 loop reads CAWSVIGLGAYGYTF. DNA for the CDR3: TGTGCCTGGAGTGTAATCGGATTAGGGGCCTATGGCTACACCTTC.

The CDR3 DNA follows: TGTGCCAGCAGCTTAAGATCAGGGGAGGCCAAAGCTTTCTTT. Amino acids: CASSLRSGEAKAFF. This sequence joins TRBV7-8 and TRBJ1-1, with a tentative D call TRBD1 (6 bases). Germline loops: CDR1 SGHVS, CDR2 FQNEAQ. Trimming left V 2 bases short and J 9 bases short, with 16 bases between. The CDR3 totals 14 residues.